The clone carrying this TCR beta chain was detected many times. Its antigen is undetermined. Deletions cut 3 bases from V and 0 bases from J, with 12 bases between. This CDR3 comprises 16 residues. The sample belongs to a study of T cells in Graves' hyperthyroidism and ophthalmopathy. Background on the study: Peripheral blood was collected at initial diagnosis, before any treatment.

Study outcomes and limitations: Ophthalmopathy cases were set apart from stable hyperthyroidism by a 13 V-J model. Blood also contained most expanded thyroid clonotypes above 0.001.

RNA transcripts served as the template for amplifying TCR beta CDR3 regions. RT-PCR in the first round (using the HTBI primer set) targeted the TCR CDR3. TCRdb ran MiXCR on the multiplex PCR reads and lists one entry per CDR3 protein. The data show some 460,000 distinct CDR3 sequences, about 15% seen once. V and J are TRBV12-3 or TRBV12-4 and TRBJ2-1; D not resolved. This TCR was sampled from a woman aged 18-29 years with Graves' hyperthyroidism. Sequenced: blood. CDR3 sequence: CASSFRLKSSYNEQFF. CDR3 coding DNA: TGTGCCAGCAGTTTCCGTCTAAAAAGCTCCTACAATGAGCAGTTCTTC.